The clone carrying this T cell receptor (beta chain) was found a few times. Using a FACSAria, the CD4+ and CD8+ T cells were sorted from the PBMCs. This sample stems from a study of CD8+ T cells in alopecia areata. RNA was extracted and reverse transcribed into cDNA as the sequencing template. Using immunoSEQ multiplex PCR, the repertoire was profiled, and TCRdb retains in-frame clones only, with some absent. The data show 100,000 to 150,000 clones, about 50% seen once. This CDR3 contains 12 residues. Germline V gene data show CDR1 as SQVTM and CDR2 as ANQGSEA. Trimming removed 4 bases at V and 2 bases at J, with 9 bases between.

The rearrangement uses TRBV29-1 and TRBJ2-7, with D possibly TRBD2 on 5 matching bases. The TCR originated in a human donor with alopecia areata. Input material: NKG2D-low CD8+ T cells sorted from blood. Written as DNA, the CDR3 is TGCAGCGTTGTTGACGGGGCCTACGAGCAGTACTTC. It yields the protein CSVVDGAYEQYF.